The 7 T cell receptor beta chains below come from one sample, sequenced in a study of cytomegalovirus exposure and HLA in healthy donors. The PCR ran on 60 Vbeta and 13 Jbeta primers. Measured with immunoSEQ multiplex PCR; TCRdb has only the in-frame clones, and not every one. Of roughly 82,000 clones detected, around 76% appear once; the ten largest clones hold roughly 6.1%. The sample comprised PBMCs. The receptor set was obtained from a woman in her fifties or sixties in good health and CMV-seropositive.

The chain combines TRBV28 with TRBJ1-2, with D perhaps matching TRBD1 (6 bases). CDR3 length: 15 residues. V gave up 6 bases and J gave up 6 bases, with 20 bases separating them. Germline CDR1 is MDHEN and CDR2 is SYDVKM. The CDR3 coding sequence is TGTGCCAGCAGCGTAGGGTGGGGGGGCGTTAATGGCTACACCTTC. Translation gives CASSVGWGGVNGYTF.

The rearrangement links TRBV18 to TRBJ1-1; 8 bases align to TRBD1. The CDR3 contains 15 residues. J gave up 0 bases and V 0 bases, and 0 bases lay outside the gene matches. Germline-derived CDR1 and CDR2 are KGHSH and LQKENI. CDR3 in amino acids: CASSPPTGVNTEAFF. The CDR3 DNA reads TGTGCCAGCTCACCACCGACAGGGGTGAACACTGAAGCTTTCTTT.

The chain joins TRBV6-5 to TRBJ2-3; a possible D gene is TRBD2 (5 bases). This CDR3 spans 15 amino acids. V gave up 5 bases and J gave up 0 bases, with 12 bases separating them. Per the germline V gene, CDR1 is MNHEY and CDR2 is SVGAGI. CDR3 residues: CASSRRGSSTDTQYF. The CDR3 DNA reads TGTGCCAGCAGTCGCAGAGGGTCTAGCACAGATACGCAGTATTTT.

V and J are TRBV5-1 and TRBJ2-3; TRBD2 aligns across 8 bases. The CDR3 runs to 16 residues. Germline V CDR1 and CDR2: SGHRS, YFSETQ. The junction had 10 bases not matched to a gene; V was cut back by 2 bases and J by 5 bases. Written as DNA, the CDR3 is TGCGCCAGCAGCTTCGGTTCGGCGGGAGGTGGAGATACGCAGTATTTT. It encodes CASSFGSAGGGDTQYF. The full variable domain, completed using reference TRBV5-1 and TRBJ2-3, is KAGVTQTPRYLIKTRGQQVTLSCSPISGHRSVSWYQQTPGQGLQFLFEYFSETQRNKGNFPGRFSGRQFSNSRSEMNVSTLELGDSALYLCASSFGSAGGGDTQYFGPGTRLTVL.

This rearrangement joins TRBV14 to TRBJ1-1; D ambiguous. The CDR3 is 11 amino acids. V was clipped by 3 bases and J by 5 bases, with 4 bases between them. Germline V gene sequence: CDR1 SGHDN, CDR2 FVKESK. CDR3 loop: CASSQRTEAFF. CDR3 in DNA: TGTGCCAGCAGCCAGAGAACTGAAGCTTTCTTT. Looking up the rest from reference TRBV14 and TRBJ1-1 gives the full variable domain: EAGVTQFPSHSVIEKGQTVTLRCDPISGHDNLYWYRRVMGKEIKFLLHFVKESKQDESGMPNNRFLAERTGGTYSTLKVQPAELEDSGVYFCASSQRTEAFFGQGTRLTVV.

The J gene is TRBJ2-1, the V gene TRBV7-6; D unclear. The V gene lost 2 bases and the J gene lost 6 bases, with 8 bases spanning the gap. The CDR3 consists of 13 residues. Germline lookup yields CDR1 SGHVS and CDR2 FNYEAQ. CDR3 amino acids: CASSLNRGNEQFF. For the CDR3, the DNA is TGTGCCAGCAGCTTAAACCGAGGCAATGAGCAGTTCTTC.

The CDR3 loop is CASRDSENTGELFF. In DNA form, the CDR3 reads TGTGCCAGCAGGGATAGCGAGAACACCGGGGAGCTGTTTTTT. The rearrangement joins TRBV5-4 to TRBJ2-2; perhaps TRBD2 as D (5 bases). This CDR3 region has 14 residues. The germline gives CDR1 SGHNT, CDR2 YYREEE (reference sequence). The V and J ends lost 5 bases and 1 base respectively, with 9 bases between them.